The T cell receptor (beta chain) described here comes from a study of cytomegalovirus exposure and HLA in healthy donors. Broader study findings: Association with HLA alleles at 0.05 false discovery rate was found for around 17,000 TCR beta sequences in a later analysis. Common viral pathogens seemed to be connected with several of the most significant clusters, according to a later analysis.

The CDR3 totals 16 residues. CDR1 is MGHRA and CDR2 is YSYEKL in the germline V gene. V dropped 4 bases and J dropped 5; count of bases not matched to a gene: 7. This clone appeared once. Its antigen is still unknown. Amplification used 60 Vbeta primers and 13 Jbeta primers. The table came from immunoSEQ multiplex PCR; TCRdb's copy has only in-frame clones and leaves some out. The sample includes roughly 130,000 clones, less than 85% seen only once; the top ten take approximately 8.8%. The sequence was obtained from a woman in her forties or fifties in good health and CMV-seropositive. The material sequenced was PBMCs. The rearrangement links TRBV4-1 to TRBJ2-5, with TRBD2 matching over 13 bases. The CDR3 DNA reads as TGCGCCAGCAGCCCGCGGACTAGCGGGGGAGGTGAGACCCAGTACTTC. As protein: CASSPRTSGGGETQYF.